Listed below are T cell receptor beta chains from one sample, sequenced in a study of blood T cell repertoires in COVID-19. Generated by immunoSEQ multiplex PCR, the TCRdb table keeps only in-frame clones and is missing some. Here the sample spans about 86,000 clones, 65% to 85% being singletons. Source material: peripheral blood. The receptor set was obtained from a woman of 80 years or more with active or convalescent COVID-19. Both conserved end residues are part of each CDR3. A D gene is named only where the DNA matches it firmly. Size tells how often a clone was seen (once, few, many) or the class of an expanded clone, and some rows leave it out.

clone_size j_call v_call d_call cdr3_nt cdr3_aa
- TRBJ1-2 TRBV4-3 - TGCGCCAGCAGCCAAGACCCCCAGGGACGGGGGGACACCTTC CASSQDPQGRGDTF
- TRBJ2-7 TRBV18 TRBD2 TGTGCCAGCTCGCCGACCCGCGGGAGTGGCCACGAGCAGTACTTC CASSPTRGSGHEQYF
few TRBJ1-5 TRBV6-1 - TGTGCCAGCAGTGAATCCCATAGGGGTCAGCCCCAGCATTTT CASSESHRGQPQHF
- TRBJ1-5 TRBV6-2/TRBV6-3 - TGTGCCAGCAGCTTCCGACCCACCCGGGATCAGCCCCAGCATTTT CASSFRPTRDQPQHF
- TRBJ1-2 TRBV5-1 TRBD1 TGCGCCAGCAGCGGAACGGGACAGGGGTATGGCTACACCTTC CASSGTGQGYGYTF
- TRBJ2-7 TRBV19 TRBD1 TGTGCCAGTAGCCACCGGGACAGGGGAGGCGAGCAGTACTTC CASSHRDRGGEQYF
- TRBJ2-1 TRBV18 TRBD2 TGTGCCAGCTCACCCACTAGCGGGGGGCCGCATGAGCAGTTCTTC CASSPTSGGPHEQFF
- TRBJ2-5 TRBV5-8 - TGTGCCAGCAGCTTCAGGGGTGTGGAGACCCAGTACTTC CASSFRGVETQYF
- TRBJ1-4 TRBV19 - TGTGCCAGTAGCTTTACAGTACCCAATGAAAAACTGTTTTTT CASSFTVPNEKLFF
- TRBJ2-2 TRBV28 - TGTGCCAGCAACCCTCCCCCCCGACAGGCCCGAAACTGGGGGGAGCTGTTTTTT CASNPPPRQARNWGELFF
- TRBJ2-5 TRBV7-8 - TGTGCCAGCAGCCGGACAAGCTTTCAAGAGACCCAGTACTTC CASSRTSFQETQYF
- TRBJ2-5 TRBV5-1 TRBD2 TGCGCCAGCAGCGTTGGGGGGGTGGAGACCCAGTACTTC CASSVGGVETQYF
- TRBJ2-4 TRBV5-1 TRBD1 TGCGCCAGCAGCTACGGACAGGGGACGAACATTCAGTACTTC CASSYGQGTNIQYF